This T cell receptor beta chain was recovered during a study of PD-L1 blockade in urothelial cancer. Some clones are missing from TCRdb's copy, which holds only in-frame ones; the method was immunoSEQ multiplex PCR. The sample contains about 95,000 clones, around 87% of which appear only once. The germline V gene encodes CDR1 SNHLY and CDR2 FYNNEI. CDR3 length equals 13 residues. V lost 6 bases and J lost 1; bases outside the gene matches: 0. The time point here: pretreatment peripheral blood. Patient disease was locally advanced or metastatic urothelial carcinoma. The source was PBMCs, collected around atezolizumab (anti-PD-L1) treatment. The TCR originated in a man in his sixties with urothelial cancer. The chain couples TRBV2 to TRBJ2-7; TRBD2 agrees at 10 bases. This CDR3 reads CASRLAGSYEQYF. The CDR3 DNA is TGTGCCAGCAGACTAGCGGGATCCTACGAGCAGTACTTC.